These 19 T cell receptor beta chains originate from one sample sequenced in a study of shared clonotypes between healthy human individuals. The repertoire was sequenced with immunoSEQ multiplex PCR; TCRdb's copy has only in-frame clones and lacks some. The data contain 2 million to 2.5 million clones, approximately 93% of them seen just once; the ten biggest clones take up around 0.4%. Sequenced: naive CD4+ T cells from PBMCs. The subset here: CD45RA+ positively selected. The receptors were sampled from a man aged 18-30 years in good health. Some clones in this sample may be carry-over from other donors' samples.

The CDR3 region has the DNA TGTGCCAGCAGGTTAGGGCGCACAGATACGCAGTATTTT. Its protein is CASRLGRTDTQYF. This sequence joins TRBV2 and TRBJ2-3; no clear D gene. The V and J ends lost 6 bases and 1 base respectively, with 8 bases between them. The CDR3 runs to 13 residues. Germline CDR1 reads SNHLY; CDR2 reads FYNNEI.

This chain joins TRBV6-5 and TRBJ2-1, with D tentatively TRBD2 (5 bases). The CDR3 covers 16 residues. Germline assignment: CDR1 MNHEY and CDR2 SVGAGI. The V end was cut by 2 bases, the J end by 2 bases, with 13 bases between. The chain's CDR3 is CASSYEGGLTYNEQFF. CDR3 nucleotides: TGTGCCAGCAGTTACGAGGGCGGGCTGACCTACAATGAGCAGTTCTTC.

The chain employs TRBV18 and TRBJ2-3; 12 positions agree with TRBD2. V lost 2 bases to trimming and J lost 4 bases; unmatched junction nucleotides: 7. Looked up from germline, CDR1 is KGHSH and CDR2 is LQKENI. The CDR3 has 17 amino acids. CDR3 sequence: CASSPAWTSGTADTQYF. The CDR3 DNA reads TGTGCCAGCTCACCAGCCTGGACTAGCGGGACCGCAGATACGCAGTATTTT. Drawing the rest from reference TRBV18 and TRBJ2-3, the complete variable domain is NAGVMQNPRHLVRRRGQEARLRCSPMKGHSHVYWYRQLPEEGLKFMVYLQKENIIDESGMPKERFSAEFPKEGPSILRIQQVVRGDSAAYFCASSPAWTSGTADTQYFGPGTRLTVL.

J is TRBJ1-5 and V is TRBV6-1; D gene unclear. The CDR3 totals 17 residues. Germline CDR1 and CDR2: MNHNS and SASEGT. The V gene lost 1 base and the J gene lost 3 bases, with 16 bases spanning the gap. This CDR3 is CASSEGRSQKPNQPQHF. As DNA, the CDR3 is TGTGCCAGCAGTGAAGGCCGTTCGCAGAAGCCCAATCAGCCCCAGCATTTT.

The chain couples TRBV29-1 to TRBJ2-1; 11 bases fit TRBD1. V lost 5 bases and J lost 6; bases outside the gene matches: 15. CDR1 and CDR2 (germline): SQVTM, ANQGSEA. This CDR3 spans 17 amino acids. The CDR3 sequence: CSVRTLGQGDFSNEQFF. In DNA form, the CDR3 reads TGCAGCGTTCGAACATTGGGACAGGGGGACTTCTCCAATGAGCAGTTCTTC.

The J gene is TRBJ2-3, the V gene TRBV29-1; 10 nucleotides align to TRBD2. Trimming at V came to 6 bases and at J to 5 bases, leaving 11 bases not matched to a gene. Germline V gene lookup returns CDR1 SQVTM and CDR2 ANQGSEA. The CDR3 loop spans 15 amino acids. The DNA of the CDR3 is TGCAGCGTAATGTCGGCTAGCGGGAGAGTAGATACGCAGTATTTT. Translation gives CSVMSASGRVDTQYF.

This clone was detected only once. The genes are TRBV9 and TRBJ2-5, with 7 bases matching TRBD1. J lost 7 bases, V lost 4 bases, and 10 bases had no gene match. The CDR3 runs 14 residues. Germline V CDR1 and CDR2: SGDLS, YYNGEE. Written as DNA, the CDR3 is TGTGCCAGCAGCACCCCGGGACAGTCCGTGACCCAGTACTTC. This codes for CASSTPGQSVTQYF.

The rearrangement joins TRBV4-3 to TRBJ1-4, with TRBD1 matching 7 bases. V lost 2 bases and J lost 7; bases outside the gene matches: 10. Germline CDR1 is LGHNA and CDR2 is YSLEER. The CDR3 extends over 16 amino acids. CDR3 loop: CASSQRFDRVGEKLFF. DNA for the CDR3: TGCGCCAGCAGCCAACGCTTCGACAGGGTTGGTGAAAAACTGTTTTTT.

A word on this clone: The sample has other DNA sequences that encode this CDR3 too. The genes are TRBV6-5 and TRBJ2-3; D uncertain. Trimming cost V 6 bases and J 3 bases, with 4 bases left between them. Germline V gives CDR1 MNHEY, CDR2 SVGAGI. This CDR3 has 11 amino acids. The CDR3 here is CASRATDTQYF. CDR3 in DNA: TGTGCCAGCAGGGCAACAGATACGCAGTATTTT.

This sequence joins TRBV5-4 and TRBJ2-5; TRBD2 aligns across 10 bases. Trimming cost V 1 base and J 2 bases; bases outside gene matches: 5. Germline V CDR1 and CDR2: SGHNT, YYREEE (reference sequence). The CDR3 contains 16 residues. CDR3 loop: CASSLRWTSGQETQYF. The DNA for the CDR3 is TGTGCCAGCAGCTTGCGCTGGACTAGCGGACAAGAGACCCAGTACTTC. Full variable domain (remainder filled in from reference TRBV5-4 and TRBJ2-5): ETGVTQSPTHLIKTRGQQVTLRCSSQSGHNTVSWYQQALGQGPQFIFQYYREEENGRGNFPPRFSGLQFPNYSSELNVNALELDDSALYLCASSLRWTSGQETQYFGPGTRLLVL.

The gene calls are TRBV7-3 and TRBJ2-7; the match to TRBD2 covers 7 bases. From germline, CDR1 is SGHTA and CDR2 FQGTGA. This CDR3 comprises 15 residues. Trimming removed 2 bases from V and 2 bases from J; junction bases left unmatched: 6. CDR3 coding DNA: TGTGCCAGCAGCTTAGCCGCTAGCGGAACCTACGAGCAGTACTTC. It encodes CASSLAASGTYEQYF.

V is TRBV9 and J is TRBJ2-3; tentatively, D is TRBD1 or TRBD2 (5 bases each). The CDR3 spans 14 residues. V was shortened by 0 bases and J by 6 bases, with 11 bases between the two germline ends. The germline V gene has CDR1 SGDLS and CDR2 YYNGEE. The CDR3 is CASSVAGAKDTQYF. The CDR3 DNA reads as TGTGCCAGCAGCGTAGCCGGGGCCAAGGATACGCAGTATTTT.

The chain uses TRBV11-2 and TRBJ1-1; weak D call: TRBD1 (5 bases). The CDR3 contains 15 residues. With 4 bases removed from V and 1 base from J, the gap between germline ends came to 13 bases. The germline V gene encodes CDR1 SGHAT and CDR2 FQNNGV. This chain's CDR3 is CASSSRDRGNTEAFF. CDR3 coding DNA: TGTGCCAGCAGCTCCAGGGACCGAGGGAACACTGAAGCTTTCTTT.

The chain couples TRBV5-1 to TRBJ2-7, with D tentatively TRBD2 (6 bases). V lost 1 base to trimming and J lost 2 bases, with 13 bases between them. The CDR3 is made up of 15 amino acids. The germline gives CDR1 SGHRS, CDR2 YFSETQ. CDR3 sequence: CASSLLGDSTYEQYF. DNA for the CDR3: TGCGCCAGCAGCTTGTTAGGGGACTCAACCTACGAGCAGTACTTC.

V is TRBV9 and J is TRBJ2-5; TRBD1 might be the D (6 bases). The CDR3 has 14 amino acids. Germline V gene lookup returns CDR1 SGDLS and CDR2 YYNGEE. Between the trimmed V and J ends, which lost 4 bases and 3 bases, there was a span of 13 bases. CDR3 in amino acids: CASSPTGFEETQYF. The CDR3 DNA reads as TGTGCCAGCAGCCCCACAGGGTTCGAAGAGACCCAGTACTTC.

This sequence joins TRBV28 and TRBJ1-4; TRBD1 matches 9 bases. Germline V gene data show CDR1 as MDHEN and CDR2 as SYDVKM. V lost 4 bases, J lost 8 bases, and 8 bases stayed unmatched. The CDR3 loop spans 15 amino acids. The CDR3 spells CASSSGQGRREKLFF. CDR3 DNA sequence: TGTGCCAGCAGTTCTGGACAGGGGAGGAGGGAAAAACTGTTTTTT.

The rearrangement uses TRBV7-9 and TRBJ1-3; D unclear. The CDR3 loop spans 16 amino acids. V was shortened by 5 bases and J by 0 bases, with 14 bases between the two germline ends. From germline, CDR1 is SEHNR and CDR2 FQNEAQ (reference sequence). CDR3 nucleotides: TGTGCCAGCAGCCCAGCCTGGTTAAGCTCTGGAAACACCATATATTTT. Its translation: CASSPAWLSSGNTIYF.

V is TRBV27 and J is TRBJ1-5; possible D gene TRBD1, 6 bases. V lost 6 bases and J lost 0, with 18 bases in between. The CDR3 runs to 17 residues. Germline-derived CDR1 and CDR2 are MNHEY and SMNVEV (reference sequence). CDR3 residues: CASRKTYREASNQPQHF. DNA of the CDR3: TGTGCCAGCAGGAAAACTTACAGGGAAGCTAGCAATCAGCCCCAGCATTTT.

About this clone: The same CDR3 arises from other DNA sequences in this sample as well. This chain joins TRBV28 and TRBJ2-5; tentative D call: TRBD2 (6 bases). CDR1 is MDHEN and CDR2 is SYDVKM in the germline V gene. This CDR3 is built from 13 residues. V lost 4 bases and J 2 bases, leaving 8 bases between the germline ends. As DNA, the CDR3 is TGTGCCAGCAGTTCCGGGAGTCAAGAGACCCAGTACTTC. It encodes CASSSGSQETQYF. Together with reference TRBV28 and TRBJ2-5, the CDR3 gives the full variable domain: DVKVTQSSRYLVKRTGEKVFLECVQDMDHENMFWYRQDPGLGLRLIYFSYDVKMKEKGDIPEGYSVSREKKERFSLILESASTNQTSMYLCASSSGSQETQYFGPGTRLLVL.